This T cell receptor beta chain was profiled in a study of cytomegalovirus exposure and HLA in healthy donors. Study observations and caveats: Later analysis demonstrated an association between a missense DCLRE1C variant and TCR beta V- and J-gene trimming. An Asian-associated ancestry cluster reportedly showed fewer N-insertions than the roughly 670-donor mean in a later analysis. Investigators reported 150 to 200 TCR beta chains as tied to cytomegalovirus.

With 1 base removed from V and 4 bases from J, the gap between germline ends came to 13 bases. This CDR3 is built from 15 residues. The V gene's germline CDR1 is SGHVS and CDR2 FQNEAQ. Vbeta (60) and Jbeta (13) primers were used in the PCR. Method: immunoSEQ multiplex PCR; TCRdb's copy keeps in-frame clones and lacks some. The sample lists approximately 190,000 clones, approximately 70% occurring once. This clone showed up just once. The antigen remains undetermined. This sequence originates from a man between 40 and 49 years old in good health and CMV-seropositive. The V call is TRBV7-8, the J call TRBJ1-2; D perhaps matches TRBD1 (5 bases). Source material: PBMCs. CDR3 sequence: CASSLVGGSGYGYTF. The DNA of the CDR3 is TGTGCCAGCAGCTTAGTGGGGGGAAGTGGCTATGGCTACACCTTC.